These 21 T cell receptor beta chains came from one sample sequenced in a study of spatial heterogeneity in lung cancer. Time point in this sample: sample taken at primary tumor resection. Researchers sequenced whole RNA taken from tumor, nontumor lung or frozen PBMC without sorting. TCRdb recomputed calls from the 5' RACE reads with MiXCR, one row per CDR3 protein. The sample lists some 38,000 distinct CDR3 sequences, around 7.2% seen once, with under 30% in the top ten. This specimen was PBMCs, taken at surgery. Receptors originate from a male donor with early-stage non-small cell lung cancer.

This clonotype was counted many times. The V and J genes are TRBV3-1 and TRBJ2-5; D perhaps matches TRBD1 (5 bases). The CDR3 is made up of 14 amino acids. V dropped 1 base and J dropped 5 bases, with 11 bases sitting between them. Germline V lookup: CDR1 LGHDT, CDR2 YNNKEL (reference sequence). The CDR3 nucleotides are TGTGCCAGCAGCCAAGGGTTCAGGGCTGAGACCCAGTACTTC. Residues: CASSQGFRAETQYF.

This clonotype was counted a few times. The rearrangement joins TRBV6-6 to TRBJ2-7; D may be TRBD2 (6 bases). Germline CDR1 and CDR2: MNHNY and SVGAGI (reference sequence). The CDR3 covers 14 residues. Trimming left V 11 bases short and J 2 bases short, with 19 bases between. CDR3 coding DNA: TGTGCCGAACTAGCCCGAGGACGGCCCTACGAGCAGTACGTC. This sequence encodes CAELARGRPYEQYV.

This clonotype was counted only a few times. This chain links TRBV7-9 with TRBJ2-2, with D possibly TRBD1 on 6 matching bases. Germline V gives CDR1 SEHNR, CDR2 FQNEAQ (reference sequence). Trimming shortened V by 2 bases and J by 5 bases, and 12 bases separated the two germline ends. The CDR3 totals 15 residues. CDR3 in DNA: TGTGCCAGCAGCTTAAAGCAGGGGTCTACCGGGGAGCTGTTTTTT. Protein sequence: CASSLKQGSTGELFF.

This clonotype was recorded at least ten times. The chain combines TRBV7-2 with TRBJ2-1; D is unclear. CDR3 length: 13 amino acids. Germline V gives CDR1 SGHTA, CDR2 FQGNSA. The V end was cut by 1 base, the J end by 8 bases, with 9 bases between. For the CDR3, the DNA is TGTGCCAGCAGCTTAGATCAGGAGTATGAGCAGTTCTTC. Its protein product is CASSLDQEYEQFF. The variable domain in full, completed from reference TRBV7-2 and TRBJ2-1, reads GAGVSQSPSNKVTEKGKDVELRCDPISGHTALYWYRQSLGQGLEFLIYFQGNSAPDKSGLPSDRFSAERTGGSVSTLTIQRTQQEDSAVYLCASSLDQEYEQFFGPGTRLTVL.

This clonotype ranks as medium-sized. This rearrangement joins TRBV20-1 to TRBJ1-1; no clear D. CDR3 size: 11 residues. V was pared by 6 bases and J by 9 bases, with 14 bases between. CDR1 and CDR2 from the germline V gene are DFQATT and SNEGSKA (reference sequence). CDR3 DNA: TGCAGTGCGGAGGTGAACACCAAAGCTTTCTTT. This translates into CSAEVNTKAFF.

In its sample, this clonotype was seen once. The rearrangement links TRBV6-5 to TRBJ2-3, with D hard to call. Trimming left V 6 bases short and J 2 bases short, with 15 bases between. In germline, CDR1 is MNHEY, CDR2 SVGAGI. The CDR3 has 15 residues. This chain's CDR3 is CASSNTQKNTDTQYF. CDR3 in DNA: TGTGCCAGCAGCAACACACAGAAAAACACAGATACGCAGTATTTT.

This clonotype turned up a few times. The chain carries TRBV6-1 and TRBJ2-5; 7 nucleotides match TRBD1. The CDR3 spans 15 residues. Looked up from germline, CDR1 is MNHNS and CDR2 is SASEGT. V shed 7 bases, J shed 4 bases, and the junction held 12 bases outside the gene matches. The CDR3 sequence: CASILTLGTAETQYF. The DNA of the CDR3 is TGTGCCAGCATCCTAACGTTGGGGACAGCAGAGACCCAGTACTTC.

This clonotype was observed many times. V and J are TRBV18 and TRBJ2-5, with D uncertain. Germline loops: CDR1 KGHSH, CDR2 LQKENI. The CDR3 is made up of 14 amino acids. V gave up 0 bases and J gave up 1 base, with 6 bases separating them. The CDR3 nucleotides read TGTGCCAGCTCACCACCGGGGTTCCAAGAGACCCAGTACTTC. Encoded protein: CASSPPGFQETQYF.

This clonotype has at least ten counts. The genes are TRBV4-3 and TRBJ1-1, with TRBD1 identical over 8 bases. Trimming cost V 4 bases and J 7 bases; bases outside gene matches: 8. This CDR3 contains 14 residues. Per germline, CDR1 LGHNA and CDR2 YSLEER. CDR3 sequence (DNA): TGCGCCAGCAGCCTACCGGACAGGGCCCATGAAGCTTTCTTT. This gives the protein CASSLPDRAHEAFF.

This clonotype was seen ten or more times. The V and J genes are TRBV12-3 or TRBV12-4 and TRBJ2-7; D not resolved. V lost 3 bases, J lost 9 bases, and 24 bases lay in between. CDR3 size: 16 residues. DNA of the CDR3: TGTGCCAGCAGTTTGACTTTTTACCCAACTCCTACGACGCAGTACTTC. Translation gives CASSLTFYPTPTTQYF.

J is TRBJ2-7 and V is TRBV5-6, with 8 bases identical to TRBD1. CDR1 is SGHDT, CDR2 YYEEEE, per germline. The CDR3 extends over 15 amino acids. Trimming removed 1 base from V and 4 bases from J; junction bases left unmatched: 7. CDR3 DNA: TGTGCCAGCAGCTTGTTTCCCACAGGGGGATACGAGCAGTACTTC. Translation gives CASSLFPTGGYEQYF.

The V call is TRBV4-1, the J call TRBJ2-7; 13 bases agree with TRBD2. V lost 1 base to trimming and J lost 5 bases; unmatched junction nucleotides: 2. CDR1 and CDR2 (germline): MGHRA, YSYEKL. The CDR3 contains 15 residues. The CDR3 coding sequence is TGCGCCAGCAGCCAAGGGACTAGCGGGAGCGACGAGCAGTACGTC. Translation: CASSQGTSGSDEQYV.

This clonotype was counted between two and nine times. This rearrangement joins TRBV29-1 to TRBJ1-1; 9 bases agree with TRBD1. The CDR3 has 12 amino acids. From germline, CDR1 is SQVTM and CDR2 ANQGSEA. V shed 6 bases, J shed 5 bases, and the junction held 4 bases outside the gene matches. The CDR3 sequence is CSVQGARTEAFF. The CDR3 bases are TGCAGCGTACAGGGGGCAAGGACTGAAGCTTTCTTT.

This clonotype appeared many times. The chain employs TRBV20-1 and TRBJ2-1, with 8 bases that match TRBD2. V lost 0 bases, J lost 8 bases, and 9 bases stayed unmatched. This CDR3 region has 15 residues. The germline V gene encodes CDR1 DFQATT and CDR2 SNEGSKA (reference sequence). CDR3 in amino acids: CSARDRTSPSDEQFF. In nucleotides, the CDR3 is TGCAGTGCTAGAGATCGGACTAGCCCCAGCGATGAGCAGTTCTTC.

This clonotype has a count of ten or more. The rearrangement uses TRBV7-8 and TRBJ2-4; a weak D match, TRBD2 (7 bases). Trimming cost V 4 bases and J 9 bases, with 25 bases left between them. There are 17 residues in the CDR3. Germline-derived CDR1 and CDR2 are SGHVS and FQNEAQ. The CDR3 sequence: CASSSPQQAVGGGIQYF. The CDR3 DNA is TGTGCCAGCAGCTCACCCCAGCAGGCTGTAGGGGGGGGCATTCAGTACTTC.

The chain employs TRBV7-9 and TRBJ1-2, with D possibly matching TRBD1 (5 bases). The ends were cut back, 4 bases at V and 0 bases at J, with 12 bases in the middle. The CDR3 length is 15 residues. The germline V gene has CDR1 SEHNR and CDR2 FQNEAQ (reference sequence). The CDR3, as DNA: TGTGCCAGCAGCTCATCACAGGTTTCTAACTATGGCTACACCTTC. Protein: CASSSSQVSNYGYTF. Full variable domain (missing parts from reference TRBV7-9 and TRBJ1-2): DTGVSQNPRHKITKRGQNVTFRCDPISEHNRLYWYRQTLGQGPEFLTYFQNEAQLEKSRLLSDRFSAERPKGSFSTLEIQRTEQGDSAMYLCASSSSQVSNYGYTFGSGTRLTVV.

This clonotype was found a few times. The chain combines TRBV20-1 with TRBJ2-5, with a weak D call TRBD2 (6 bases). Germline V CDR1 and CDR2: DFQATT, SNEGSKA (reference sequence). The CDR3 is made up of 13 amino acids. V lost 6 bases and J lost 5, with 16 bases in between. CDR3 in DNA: TGCAGTGCCGCGGGACGGCGAAGGGAGACCCAGTACTTC. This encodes CSAAGRRRETQYF.

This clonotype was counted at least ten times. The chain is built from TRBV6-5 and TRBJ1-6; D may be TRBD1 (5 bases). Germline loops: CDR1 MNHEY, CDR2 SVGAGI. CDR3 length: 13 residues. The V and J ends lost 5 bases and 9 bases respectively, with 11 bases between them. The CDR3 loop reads CASSPGSSSPLHF. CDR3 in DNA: TGTGCCAGCAGTCCAGGGTCGAGTTCACCCCTCCACTTT.

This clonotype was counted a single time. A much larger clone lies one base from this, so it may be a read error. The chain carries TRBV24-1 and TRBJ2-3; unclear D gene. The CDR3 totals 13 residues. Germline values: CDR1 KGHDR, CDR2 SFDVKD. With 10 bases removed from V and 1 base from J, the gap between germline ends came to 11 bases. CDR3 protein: CATRSLGTDTQYF. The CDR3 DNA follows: TGTGCCACTCGTTCACTGGGCACAGATACGCAGTATTTT.

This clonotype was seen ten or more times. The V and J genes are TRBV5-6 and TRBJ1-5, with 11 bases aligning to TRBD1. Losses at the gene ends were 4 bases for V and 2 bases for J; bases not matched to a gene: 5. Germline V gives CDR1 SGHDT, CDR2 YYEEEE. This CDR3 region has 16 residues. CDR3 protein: CASSPWGQGGNQPQHF. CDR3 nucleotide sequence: TGTGCCAGCAGCCCCTGGGGACAGGGGGGCAATCAGCCCCAGCATTTT.

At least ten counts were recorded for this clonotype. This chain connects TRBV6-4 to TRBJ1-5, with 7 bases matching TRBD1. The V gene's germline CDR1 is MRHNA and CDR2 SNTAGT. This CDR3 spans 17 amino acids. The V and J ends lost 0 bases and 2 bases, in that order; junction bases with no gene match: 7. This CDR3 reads CASSDSGQVVGNQPQHF. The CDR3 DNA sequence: TGTGCCAGCAGTGACTCAGGACAGGTCGTGGGCAATCAGCCCCAGCATTTT.